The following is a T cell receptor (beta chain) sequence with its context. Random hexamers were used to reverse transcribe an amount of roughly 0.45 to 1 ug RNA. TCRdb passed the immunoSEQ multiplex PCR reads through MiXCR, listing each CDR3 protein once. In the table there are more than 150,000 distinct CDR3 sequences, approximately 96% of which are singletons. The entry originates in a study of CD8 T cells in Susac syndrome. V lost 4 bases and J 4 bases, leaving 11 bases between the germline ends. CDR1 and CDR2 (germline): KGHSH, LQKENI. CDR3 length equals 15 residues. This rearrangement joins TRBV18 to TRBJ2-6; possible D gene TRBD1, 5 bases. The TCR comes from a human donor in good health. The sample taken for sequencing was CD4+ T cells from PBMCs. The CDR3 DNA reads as TGTGCCAGCTCACTAGACAGTGCCGGGGCCAACGTCCTGACTTTC. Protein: CASSLDSAGANVLTF.